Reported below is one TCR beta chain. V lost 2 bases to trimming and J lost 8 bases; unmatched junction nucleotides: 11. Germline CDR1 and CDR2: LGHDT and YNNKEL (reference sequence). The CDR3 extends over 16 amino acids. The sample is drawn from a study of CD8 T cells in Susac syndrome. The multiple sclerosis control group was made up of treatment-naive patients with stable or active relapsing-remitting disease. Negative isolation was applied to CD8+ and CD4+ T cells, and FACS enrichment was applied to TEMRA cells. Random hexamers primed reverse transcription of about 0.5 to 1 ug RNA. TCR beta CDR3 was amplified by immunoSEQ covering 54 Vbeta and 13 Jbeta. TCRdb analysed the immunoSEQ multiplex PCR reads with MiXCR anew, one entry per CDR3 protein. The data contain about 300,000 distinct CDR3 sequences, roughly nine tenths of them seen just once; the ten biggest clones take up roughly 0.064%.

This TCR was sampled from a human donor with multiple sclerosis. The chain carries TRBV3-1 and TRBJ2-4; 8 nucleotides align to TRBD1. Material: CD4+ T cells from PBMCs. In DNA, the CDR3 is TGTGCCAGCAGCCAATGGCAGGGGGCAGGTTGGGACATTCAGTACTTC. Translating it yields CASSQWQGAGWDIQYF.